These 10 T cell receptor beta chains were sequenced from one sample in a study of T-cell reconstitution after alpha-beta-depleted transplantation in children. Unique molecular identifiers were used to barcode this TCRbeta library. MiXCR was run by TCRdb on the PCR reads, yielding one entry per CDR3 protein. This table holds about 400,000 distinct CDR3 sequences, 13% found once. The starting material was PBMCs, obtained from the stem cell graft. The receptors here all came from a human donor who donated a stem cell graft to a child with Fanconi anemia.

The J gene is TRBJ1-2, the V gene TRBV6-5; D unresolved. The CDR3 length is 14 residues. Germline V CDR1 and CDR2: MNHEY, SVGAGI. With 3 bases removed from V and 5 bases from J, the gap between germline ends came to 13 bases. As DNA, the CDR3 is TGTGCCAGCAGTTATGGCGGACCACTTTATGGCTACACCTTC. The encoded protein is CASSYGGPLYGYTF.

The CDR3 nucleotides are TGTGCCAGCAGCTTGTGGGATACGGCAGGGTTTAAATTTGTCGATGAGCAGTTCTTC. Translated: CASSLWDTAGFKFVDEQFF. The chain couples TRBV5-6 to TRBJ2-1, with D possibly matching TRBD1 (5 bases). CDR3 length: 19 amino acids. The germline gives CDR1 SGHDT, CDR2 YYEEEE. V dropped 1 base and J dropped 8 bases, with 28 bases sitting between them. Full variable domain (rest looked up from reference TRBV5-6 and TRBJ2-1): DAGVTQSPTHLIKTRGQQVTLRCSPKSGHDTVSWYQQALGQGPQFIFQYYEEEERQRGNFPDRFSGHQFPNYSSELNVNALLLGDSALYLCASSLWDTAGFKFVDEQFFGPGTRLTVL.

This clonotype has at least ten counts. The DNA for the CDR3 is TGCAGCGCGCATACTTACAGGGATGAAGCTTTCTTT. It is translated as CSAHTYRDEAFF. The rearrangement joins TRBV29-1 to TRBJ1-1; a weak D match, TRBD1 (6 bases). This CDR3 is built from 12 residues. Germline V gene data show CDR1 as SQVTM and CDR2 as ANQGSEA. The V end lost 7 bases, the J end lost 7 bases, and 16 bases lay between the germline ends.

CDR3 in DNA: TGTGCCAGCAGCCCCAGAGACACAGATAGCAATCAGCCCCAGCATTTT. This gives the protein CASSPRDTDSNQPQHF. This chain uses TRBV21-1 with TRBJ1-5. TRBV21-1 is reported as a pseudogene. The CDR3 length is 16 residues.

In its sample, this clonotype was seen many times. The genes are TRBV5-1 and TRBJ2-3; TRBD2 matches 7 bases. The germline gives CDR1 SGHRS, CDR2 YFSETQ. The CDR3 is 15 amino acids. V shed 1 base and J 5 bases; nucleotides not matched to a gene: 7. Here the CDR3 DNA reads TGCGCCAGCAGCTTGCCTAGCGGCAGCGGAGATACGCAGTATTTT. As protein: CASSLPSGSGDTQYF.

The chain uses TRBV4-3 and TRBJ1-1; TRBD1 agrees at 8 bases. With 0 bases clipped from V and 7 bases from J, the junction kept 7 bases outside the gene matches. CDR1 is LGHNA and CDR2 is YSLEER in the germline V gene. This CDR3 contains 15 residues. The CDR3 coding sequence is TGCGCCAGCAGCCAAGATACAAGGACAGGGTATGAAGCTTTCTTT. This codes for CASSQDTRTGYEAFF.

This sequence joins TRBV5-1 and TRBJ1-1, with D perhaps matching TRBD1 (6 bases). Germline-derived CDR1 and CDR2 are SGHRS and YFSETQ. V was shortened by 4 bases and J by 7 bases, with 17 bases between the two germline ends. This CDR3 region has 14 residues. Here the CDR3 DNA reads TGCGCCAGCAGCATTCACAGGGACGTAAGTGAAGCTTTCTTT. Translated, it gives CASSIHRDVSEAFF.

This clonotype was seen only a few times. The genes are TRBV18 and TRBJ2-1; 7 positions agree with TRBD1. The CDR3 loop spans 16 amino acids. Trimming took 0 bases from V and 4 from J; bases not matched to a gene: 6. Germline-derived CDR1 and CDR2 are KGHSH and LQKENI. The CDR3 DNA reads TGTGCCAGCTCACCACCGACAGGGACCACTTACAATGAGCAGTTCTTC. Its translation is CASSPPTGTTYNEQFF.

The chain joins TRBV7-2 to TRBJ2-1; D gene uncertain. Germline CDR1 reads SGHTA; CDR2 reads FQGNSA. There are 16 residues in the CDR3. The V end lost 5 bases, the J end lost 4 bases, and 18 bases lay between the germline ends. The CDR3 is CASSPPGSPLYNEQFF. CDR3 coding DNA: TGTGCCAGCAGCCCCCCCGGGTCTCCCTTATACAATGAGCAGTTCTTC.

In this sample, this clonotype turned up a few times. The chain carries TRBV6-1 and TRBJ1-4; D gene ambiguous. With 7 bases removed from V and 6 bases from J, the gap between germline ends came to 12 bases. The CDR3 loop spans 13 amino acids. CDR1 and CDR2 from the germline V gene are MNHNS and SASEGT. This CDR3 is CASTRSFDEKLFF. CDR3 sequence (DNA): TGTGCCAGCACCCGCAGCTTCGATGAAAAACTGTTTTTT.